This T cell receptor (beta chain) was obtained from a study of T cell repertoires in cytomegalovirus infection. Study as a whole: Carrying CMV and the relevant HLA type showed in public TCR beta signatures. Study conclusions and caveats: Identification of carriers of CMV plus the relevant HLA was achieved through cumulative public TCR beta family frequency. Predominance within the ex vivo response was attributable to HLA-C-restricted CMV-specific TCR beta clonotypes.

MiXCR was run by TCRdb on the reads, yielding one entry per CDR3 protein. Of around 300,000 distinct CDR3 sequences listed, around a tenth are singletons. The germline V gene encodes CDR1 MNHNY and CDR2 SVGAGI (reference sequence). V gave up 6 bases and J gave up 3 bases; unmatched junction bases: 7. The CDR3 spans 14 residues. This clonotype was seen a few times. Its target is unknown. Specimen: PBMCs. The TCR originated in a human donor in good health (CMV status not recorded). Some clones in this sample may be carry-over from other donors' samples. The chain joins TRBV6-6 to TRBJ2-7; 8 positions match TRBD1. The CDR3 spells CASRPGGVRYEQYF. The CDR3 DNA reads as TGTGCCAGCAGGCCAGGGGGCGTACGCTACGAGCAGTACTTC.